Below, 8 T cell receptor beta chains from the same sample are listed, as sequenced in a study of T cell responses to AZD1222 COVID-19 vaccine. TCRdb's copy holds only in-frame clones and misses some; the assay was immunoSEQ multiplex PCR. The table lists about 140,000 clones, 85% to 95% of them singletons. The specimen comprised peripheral blood, sampled 28 days after the second AZD1222 dose. The receptors come from an adult who received the AZD1222 COVID-19 vaccine.

A few counts support this clone. The V gene is TRBV27, the J gene TRBJ2-5; TRBD2 agrees at 7 bases. The germline V gene encodes CDR1 MNHEY and CDR2 SMNVEV (reference sequence). V lost 5 bases, J lost 5 bases, and 23 bases stayed unmatched. CDR3 length: 19 amino acids. The CDR3 here is CASSPGWWLAAAGGETQYF. The CDR3 bases are TGTGCCAGCAGTCCCGGGTGGTGGCTAGCGGCAGCGGGTGGGGAGACCCAGTACTTC.

V usage is TRBV28 and J usage is TRBJ1-2; D might be TRBD1 (5 bases). CDR1 is MDHEN, CDR2 SYDVKM, per germline. V was cut by 2 bases and J by 5 bases, with 15 bases left in between. The CDR3 is 15 amino acids. The DNA of the CDR3 is TGTGCCAGCAGTTTAGGAGGGGACGGACTTTATGGCTACACCTTC. As protein: CASSLGGDGLYGYTF.

The V and J genes are TRBV6-5 and TRBJ2-7, with TRBD1 identical over 10 bases. The CDR3 runs to 14 residues. The trim removed 7 bases at V and 3 bases at J, leaving 6 bases unmatched. From germline, CDR1 is MNHEY and CDR2 SVGAGI. This CDR3 is CASTPGQGIYEQYF. The CDR3 DNA is TGTGCCAGCACCCCGGGACAGGGGATCTACGAGCAGTACTTC.

The CDR3 here is CASSSRTGAGNTGELFF. In nucleotides, the CDR3 is TGTGCCAGCAGCTCCCGAACCGGGGCGGGGAACACCGGGGAGCTGTTTTTT. The chain joins TRBV7-6 to TRBJ2-2; D may correspond to TRBD1 or TRBD2 (5 bases each). CDR3 size: 17 residues. Germline CDR1 reads SGHVS; CDR2 reads FNYEAQ. With 4 bases removed from V and 1 base from J, the gap between germline ends came to 16 bases.

The chain couples TRBV7-3 to TRBJ2-1; 9 nucleotides line up with TRBD2. The germline CDR1 and CDR2 sequences are SGHTA and FQGTGA. J was trimmed by 4 bases and V by 4 bases; bases with no gene match: 8. This CDR3 has 16 amino acids. CDR3 nucleotides: TGTGCCAGCAGCTCTCCGACTAGCGGTCATTACAATGAGCAGTTCTTC. Its translation: CASSSPTSGHYNEQFF.

This chain connects TRBV5-1 to TRBJ1-1, with D unclear. V was trimmed by 1 base and J by 1 base, leaving 11 bases between them. The CDR3 has 15 residues. Germline values: CDR1 SGHRS, CDR2 YFSETQ. The CDR3 nucleotides are TGCGCCAGCAGCTTGAGCGAGGGCGCGAACACTGAAGCTTTCTTT. It yields the protein CASSLSEGANTEAFF. Full variable domain (outside the CDR3, taken from reference TRBV5-1 and TRBJ1-1): KAGVTQTPRYLIKTRGQQVTLSCSPISGHRSVSWYQQTPGQGLQFLFEYFSETQRNKGNFPGRFSGRQFSNSRSEMNVSTLELGDSALYLCASSLSEGANTEAFFGQGTRLTVV.

The chain joins TRBV12-3 or TRBV12-4 to TRBJ2-7; unclear D gene. The length of the CDR3 is 11 residues. Trimming removed 6 bases at V and 0 bases at J, with 3 bases between. CDR3 protein: CASRGSYEQYF. CDR3 nucleotide sequence: TGTGCCAGCAGGGGCTCCTACGAGCAGTACTTC.

The chain is built from TRBV14 and TRBJ1-6; D gene uncertain. Germline lookup yields CDR1 SGHDN and CDR2 FVKESK. The V end lost 0 bases, the J end lost 9 bases, and 18 bases lay between the germline ends. CDR3 length equals 17 residues. The CDR3 DNA sequence: TGTGCCAGCAGCCAAGATAGAGGCAGAACTTCGACTTCACCCCTCCACTTT. Translation: CASSQDRGRTSTSPLHF.